This entry lists 29 T cell receptor beta chains sequenced from one sample in a study of radiotherapy plus CTLA-4 blockade in lung cancer. TCRdb's copy holds only in-frame clones and misses some; the assay was immunoSEQ multiplex PCR. The data hold 90,000 to 150,000 clones, with about 83% observed a single time. The specimen was peripheral blood, collected from a patient treated with radiotherapy plus ipilimumab. Source of these receptors: a human donor with non-small cell lung cancer who had a partial response to radiotherapy plus ipilimumab.

The chain combines TRBV7-9 with TRBJ2-7; possible D gene TRBD1, 6 bases. Germline loops: CDR1 SEHNR, CDR2 FQNEAQ (reference sequence). This CDR3 contains 16 residues. V lost 3 bases, J lost 1 base, and 16 bases lay in between. The CDR3 spells CASSLGRGTLSYEQYF. Written as DNA, the CDR3 is TGTGCCAGCAGCTTGGGCAGGGGAACGCTTTCCTACGAGCAGTACTTC.

This clone was counted once. The chain combines TRBV7-6 with TRBJ2-3; 9 nucleotides agree with TRBD2. This CDR3 spans 15 amino acids. With V trimmed by 0 bases and J by 5 bases, 3 bases remained unmatched. CDR1 SGHVS and CDR2 FNYEAQ come from the germline V gene. The DNA for the CDR3 is TGTGCCAGCAGCTTAGCGTCTAGCGGGAAAGATACGCAGTATTTT. As protein: CASSLASSGKDTQYF.

The chain combines TRBV5-4 with TRBJ2-1, with D unresolved. The length of the CDR3 is 14 residues. From germline, CDR1 is SGHNT and CDR2 YYREEE (reference sequence). The CDR3 is CAFLQAQPFNEQFF. The CDR3, as DNA: TGTGCTTTCCTCCAAGCCCAACCCTTCAATGAGCAGTTCTTC.

The chain's CDR3 is CASSFDPTRLAKNIQYF. As DNA, the CDR3 is TGTGCCAGCAGTTTCGATCCGACTAGACTAGCCAAAAACATTCAGTACTTC. The chain couples TRBV27 to TRBJ2-4; D might be TRBD2 (6 bases). Trimming cost V 3 bases and J 0 bases, with 15 bases left between them. Germline V gene sequence: CDR1 MNHEY, CDR2 SMNVEV (reference sequence). The CDR3 is 17 amino acids.

This clone was counted a few times. The V gene is TRBV11-3, the J gene TRBJ2-1; D is undetermined. This CDR3 region has 15 residues. In germline, CDR1 is SGHNT, CDR2 YENEEA. V was trimmed by 4 bases and J by 5 bases, leaving 15 bases between them. CDR3 sequence reads: CASSSPWAANNEQFF. In nucleotides, the CDR3 is TGTGCCAGCAGCTCCCCCTGGGCCGCGAACAATGAGCAGTTCTTC.

The V and J genes are TRBV6-6 and TRBJ2-5, with D perhaps TRBD1 (6 bases). This CDR3 spans 15 amino acids. Germline CDR1 is MNHNY and CDR2 is SVGAGI (reference sequence). V was cut by 6 bases and J by 0 bases, with 14 bases left in between. CDR3 protein: CASRTGSAYQETQYF. CDR3 DNA sequence: TGTGCCAGCAGAACAGGGTCTGCGTACCAAGAGACCCAGTACTTC.

Here the CDR3 DNA reads TGTGCCAGCAGCGCACGCCCCTTAGGACAGAACACTGAAGCTTTCTTT. It specifies CASSARPLGQNTEAFF. V usage is TRBV5-4 and J usage is TRBJ1-1, with D tentatively TRBD1 (5 bases). The germline V gene encodes CDR1 SGHNT and CDR2 YYREEE (reference sequence). V was trimmed by 4 bases and J by 1 base, leaving 17 bases between them. There are 16 residues in the CDR3.

The chain couples TRBV30 to TRBJ1-1, with a weak D call TRBD1 (6 bases). The CDR3 covers 14 residues. V shed 0 bases and J shed 5 bases, with 13 bases lying between them. Looked up from germline, CDR1 is GTSNPN and CDR2 is SVGIG (reference sequence). CDR3 in amino acids: CAWSVGAGVTEAFF. The CDR3 bases are TGTGCCTGGAGTGTAGGTGCAGGGGTAACTGAAGCTTTCTTT.

This clone has only one observation. The J gene is TRBJ2-6, the V gene TRBV23-1, with 9 bases aligning to TRBD1. TRBV23-1 is given ORF status, its function remaining uncertain. The CDR3 covers 22 residues. V was clipped by 6 bases and J by 2 bases; unmatched bases: 23. CDR3 residues: CASRLPPRGQGKLMAGANVLTF. In DNA form, the CDR3 reads TGCGCCAGCAGACTCCCTCCGAGAGGACAGGGGAAATTAATGGCTGGGGCCAACGTCCTGACTTTC.

The chain recombines TRBV4-1 with TRBJ2-2; 11 bases align to TRBD1. Per germline, CDR1 MGHRA and CDR2 YSYEKL. After removal of 3 bases from V and 5 bases from J, the junction contained 8 bases not matched to a gene. The CDR3 contains 17 residues. Here the CDR3 reads CASSHPPGQGGTGELFF. In DNA form, the CDR3 reads TGCGCCAGCAGCCATCCTCCGGGACAGGGGGGGACCGGGGAGCTGTTTTTT.

This clone appeared a few times. This chain uses TRBV4-2 with TRBJ1-5; 7 positions match TRBD1. Germline CDR1 and CDR2: LGHNA and YNFKEQ. V was pared by 0 bases and J by 3 bases, with 5 bases of the junction left unmatched. This CDR3 spans 16 amino acids. The CDR3 coding sequence is TGTGCCAGCAGCCAAGAGGGCAGGGGGTCCAATCAGCCCCAGCATTTT. It yields the protein CASSQEGRGSNQPQHF.

This clone was picked up a small number of times. At one of its ends the junction is not consistent with the germline gene, which may arise from a read error. Here the CDR3 DNA reads TGTGCCAGCAGCTTAAGTCTCGGGACAGACCAAGGGACCCAGTACTTC. It codes for CASSLSLGTDQGTQYF. The chain has TRBV7-9 and TRBJ2-5, with 7 bases fitting TRBD1. CDR3 length: 16 residues. Germline loops: CDR1 SEHNR, CDR2 FQNEAQ (reference sequence).

The V and J genes are TRBV7-9 and TRBJ2-1; D perhaps matches TRBD1 (6 bases). Germline V lookup: CDR1 SEHNR, CDR2 FQNEAQ (reference sequence). V dropped 4 bases and J dropped 8 bases, with 9 bases sitting between them. There are 12 residues in the CDR3. The DNA of the CDR3 is TGTGCCAGCAGCTCAGGGGTGGATGAGCAGTTCTTC. This sequence encodes CASSSGVDEQFF.

This chain joins TRBV9 and TRBJ2-1, with TRBD1 identical over 9 bases. Trimming cost V 3 bases and J 3 bases; bases outside gene matches: 7. This CDR3 has 16 residues. Germline V gives CDR1 SGDLS, CDR2 YYNGEE. CDR3 coding DNA: TGTGCCAGCAGCGAGACGACAGGGGGAGGCTACAATGAGCAGTTCTTC. Its protein product is CASSETTGGGYNEQFF.

The CDR3 region has the DNA TGTGCCATCAGTGAGTCGATCGGCGTCCGCGGGAACACAGATACGCAGTATTTT. Translation: CAISESIGVRGNTDTQYF. This chain links TRBV10-3 with TRBJ2-3, with D perhaps matching TRBD2 (6 bases). The germline CDR1 and CDR2 sequences are ENHRY and SYGVKD. V lost 0 bases and J lost 2, with 18 bases in between. The CDR3 has 18 amino acids.

This sequence joins TRBV5-1 and TRBJ2-1, with D hard to call. Trimming cost V 3 bases and J 8 bases, with 15 bases left between them. CDR1 SGHRS and CDR2 YFSETQ come from the germline V gene. This CDR3 region has 14 residues. The CDR3 nucleotides are TGCGCCAGCAGCTCCTCGCTCGCTTCGGATGAGCAGTTCTTC. It translates to CASSSSLASDEQFF.

This clone was seen a few times. The gene calls are TRBV5-6 and TRBJ2-7, with 8 bases identical to TRBD1. The CDR3 extends over 16 amino acids. The J segment lost 4 bases and the V segment lost 4 bases, leaving 13 bases of the junction unmatched. The germline V gene encodes CDR1 SGHDT and CDR2 YYEEEE. The CDR3 region is CASSQNGQGIRYEQYF. The CDR3 DNA sequence: TGTGCCAGCAGCCAAAACGGACAGGGTATTCGGTACGAGCAGTACTTC.

The V call is TRBV9, the J call TRBJ1-3; 9 bases line up with TRBD1. CDR1 SGDLS and CDR2 YYNGEE come from the germline V gene. The CDR3 has 14 amino acids. V was clipped by 9 bases and J by 1 base; unmatched bases: 5. The CDR3 here is CATGTGRSGNTIYF. CDR3 coding DNA: TGTGCCACTGGGACAGGGCGATCTGGAAACACCATATATTTT.

The rearrangement joins TRBV19 to TRBJ1-1; D possibly corresponds to TRBD1 (6 bases). The CDR3 extends over 13 amino acids. Trimming removed 2 bases from V and 3 bases from J, with 7 bases in between. From germline, CDR1 is LNHDA and CDR2 SQIVND (reference sequence). The CDR3 DNA reads TGTGCCAGTAGTATACAGGGGTACACTGAAGCTTTCTTT. It encodes CASSIQGYTEAFF.

The V gene is TRBV28, the J gene TRBJ2-1; D remains ambiguous. This CDR3 is built from 17 residues. V was clipped by 6 bases and J by 3 bases, with 21 bases between them. CDR1 and CDR2 from the germline V gene are MDHEN and SYDVKM. Here the CDR3 reads CASRKFLLRSRYNEQFF. The CDR3 DNA reads as TGTGCCAGCAGGAAATTCCTCCTCAGATCTCGCTACAATGAGCAGTTCTTC.

This chain links TRBV28 with TRBJ1-2; TRBD1 aligns across 7 bases. Germline V gene data show CDR1 as MDHEN and CDR2 as SYDVKM. V shed 4 bases and J 5 bases; nucleotides not matched to a gene: 10. The CDR3 runs to 15 residues. The CDR3 DNA reads as TGTGCCAGCAGTTCCGGACAGGTTCTCGGGTATGGCTACACCTTC. This codes for CASSSGQVLGYGYTF.

This clone has only one observation. The chain links TRBV20-1 to TRBJ2-1, with 8 bases lining up with TRBD2. Germline V gene sequence: CDR1 DFQATT, CDR2 SNEGSKA (reference sequence). The CDR3 runs to 11 residues. With V trimmed by 6 bases and J by 7 bases, 2 bases remained unmatched. CDR3 sequence (DNA): TGCAGTGCCGAGCGGGAGAATGAGCAGTTCTTC. It yields the protein CSAERENEQFF.

This clone came up a few times. The chain is built from TRBV5-1 and TRBJ1-2; 8 nucleotides match TRBD1. V dropped 4 bases and J dropped 3; count of bases not matched to a gene: 5. Germline values: CDR1 SGHRS, CDR2 YFSETQ. The length of the CDR3 is 14 residues. CDR3 bases: TGCGCCAGCAGCCCAGGGGGCGTTGACTATGGCTACACCTTC. Translated, it gives CASSPGGVDYGYTF.

J is TRBJ1-2 and V is TRBV7-9; no reliable D call. This CDR3 comprises 13 residues. Trimming stripped 3 bases from V and 4 bases from J, with 9 bases between. Germline CDR1 reads SEHNR; CDR2 reads FQNEAQ (reference sequence). CDR3 DNA sequence: TGTGCCAGCAGCTTGGTGTCGGGCTATGGCTACACCTTC. Amino acids: CASSLVSGYGYTF.

This clone has a single count. The chain has TRBV4-2 and TRBJ2-2, with 7 bases lining up with TRBD1. The CDR3 spans 14 residues. Unmatched junction bases numbered 6, after V lost 4 bases and J lost 7 bases. Germline lookup yields CDR1 LGHNA and CDR2 YNFKEQ. The CDR3 loop reads CASSLGQAGGELFF. CDR3 coding DNA: TGTGCCAGCAGCCTTGGACAGGCGGGCGGGGAGCTGTTTTTT.

In this sample, this clone turned up once. The V call is TRBV19, the J call TRBJ1-6; 10 positions agree with TRBD1. Germline V lookup: CDR1 LNHDA, CDR2 SQIVND (reference sequence). This CDR3 is 13 amino acids long. With V trimmed by 9 bases and J by 9 bases, 5 bases remained unmatched. Here the CDR3 DNA reads TGTGCCAGCACCGGGACAGGGGTTTCACCCCTCCACTTT. Protein sequence: CASTGTGVSPLHF.

V usage is TRBV19 and J usage is TRBJ1-2; D unresolved. V lost 2 bases and J lost 7, with 11 bases in between. Looked up from germline, CDR1 is LNHDA and CDR2 is SQIVND (reference sequence). The CDR3 has 13 residues. For the CDR3, the DNA is TGTGCCAGTAGTATAAATCTCCCGGGTGGCTACACCTTC. This encodes CASSINLPGGYTF.

This clone was counted only a few times. V gene TRBV6-5 combines with J gene TRBJ1-2; no clear D gene. The CDR3 is made up of 13 amino acids. Trimming left V 5 bases short and J 4 bases short, with 11 bases between. CDR1 and CDR2 from the germline V gene are MNHEY and SVGAGI. The CDR3 loop is CASSSSRSYGYTF. Written as DNA, the CDR3 is TGTGCCAGCAGTAGCAGCCGGAGCTATGGCTACACCTTC.

By its share, this clone is medium-sized. V and J are TRBV15 and TRBJ2-2, with D possibly being TRBD1 (6 bases). V lost 7 bases to trimming and J lost 0 bases, with 12 bases between them. Germline values: CDR1 LNHNV, CDR2 YYDKDF (reference sequence). This CDR3 spans 15 amino acids. CDR3 nucleotides: TGTGCCACCACCATGGACAGTTCGAACACCGGGGAGCTGTTTTTT. Protein: CATTMDSSNTGELFF. Based on the CDR3 plus reference TRBV15 and TRBJ2-2, the full variable domain is DAMVIQNPRYQVTQFGKPVTLSCSQTLNHNVMYWYQQKSSQAPKLLFHYYDKDFNNEADTPDNFQSRRPNTSFCFLDIRSPGLGDTAMYLCATTMDSSNTGELFFGEGSRLTVL.